This TCR beta chain was profiled in a study of T cell responses to AZD1222 COVID-19 vaccine. Whole-study findings and limits: Donors in the cohort were predominantly white British and more often female, and clonal diversity was possibly underestimated. Nearly half of spike-specific TCRs reportedly target unmutated variant regions.

Using immunoSEQ multiplex PCR, the repertoire was profiled, and TCRdb retains in-frame clones only, with some absent. The table lists more than 110,000 clones, about 90% of them singletons. Turning to this clone: Antigen unknown.

Pooled samples include second doses given at about 4 or 12 weeks. The germline gives CDR1 LNHDA, CDR2 SQIVND (reference sequence). V gave up 3 bases and J gave up 8 bases, with 19 bases separating them. The CDR3 covers 16 residues. The rearrangement uses TRBV19 and TRBJ1-4; D not resolved. Sequenced here: peripheral blood, sampled 28 days after the second AZD1222 dose. The receptor was derived from an adult who received the AZD1222 COVID-19 vaccine. CDR3 nucleotide sequence: TGTGCCAGTAGTATTTGGGGTGGATCGCGCGGGGAAAAACTGTTTTTT. Its protein is CASSIWGGSRGEKLFF.